This TCR beta chain was observed in a study of control samples from healthy donors and cancer patients. Sequencing used immunoSEQ multiplex PCR; TCRdb keeps in-frame clones, though not all of them. The table shows 200,000 or so clones, with approximately 91% occurring only once. What was sequenced was blood. This clonotype originated in a man aged 25-40 years in good health.

Here the CDR3 DNA reads TGTGCCAGCAGTGACAGCAAAGACCCGAACACTGAAGCTTTCTTT. Translating it yields CASSDSKDPNTEAFF. The chain joins TRBV6-1 to TRBJ1-1; unclear D gene. Trimming cost V 3 bases and J 1 base, with 12 bases left between them. The CDR3 extends over 15 amino acids. CDR1 is MNHNS and CDR2 is SASEGT in the germline V gene.